In this sample, the clone carrying this TCR beta chain turned up once. Per germline, CDR1 SGHDT and CDR2 YYEEEE. Losses at the gene ends were 2 bases for V and 10 bases for J; bases not matched to a gene: 9. The CDR3 has 15 residues. These data are taken from a study of blood T cell repertoires in COVID-19. Whole-study context: Samples representing acute and convalescent COVID-19 were sourced from the United States, Italy and Spain. Nucleic acid was either cDNA or gDNA, and it came from T cells, B-cell-depleted T cells, or PBMCs.

Clones were sequenced by immunoSEQ multiplex PCR, and TCRdb holds only the in-frame ones, with some missing. The table shows about 190,000 clones, with 70% to 85% occurring only once. The sample taken for sequencing was peripheral blood. The chain is built from TRBV5-6 and TRBJ1-6; TRBD1 aligns across 7 bases. The sequence was obtained from a woman between 50 and 59 years old with acute or convalescent COVID-19. CDR3 sequence reads: CASSFIDRVESPLHF. The CDR3 nucleotides read TGTGCCAGCAGCTTCATTGACAGGGTGGAATCACCCCTCCACTTT.